This T cell receptor (beta chain) was found in a study of shared clonotypes between healthy human individuals. Study outcomes and limitations: The study found about 5% of naive CD4 clonotypes shared across four donors.

TCRdb's table, derived via immunoSEQ multiplex PCR, lists solely in-frame clones and lacks some. The sample gives almost 750,000 clones, around 70% of which show up once; approximately 1.8% is in the top ten. This clone has only a few counts. Its antigen is as yet unknown. Germline-derived CDR1 and CDR2 are LGHNA and YNFKEQ. The V and J ends lost 6 bases and 1 base respectively, with 19 bases between them. The CDR3 length is 16 residues. The chain joins TRBV4-2 to TRBJ2-7; unclear D gene. This receptor was identified in a woman aged 30 to 39 in good health. Sequenced sample: memory CD4+ T cells sorted from blood. Sample subset: CD45RA-negative fraction. In nucleotides, the CDR3 is TGTGCCAGCAGATTCAGACGGTACACCTCATCCTACGAGCAGTACTTC. Translating it yields CASRFRRYTSSYEQYF.